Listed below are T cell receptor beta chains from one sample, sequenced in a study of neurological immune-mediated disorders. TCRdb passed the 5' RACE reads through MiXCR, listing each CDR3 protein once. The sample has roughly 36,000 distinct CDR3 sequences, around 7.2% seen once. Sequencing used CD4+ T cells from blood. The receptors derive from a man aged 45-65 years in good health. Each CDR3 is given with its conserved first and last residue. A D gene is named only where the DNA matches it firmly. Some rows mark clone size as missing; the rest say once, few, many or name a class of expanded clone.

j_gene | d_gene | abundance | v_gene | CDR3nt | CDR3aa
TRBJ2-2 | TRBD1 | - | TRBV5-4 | TGTGCCAGCACCGTCACAGGGGGTACCGGGGAGCTGTTTTTT | CASTVTGGTGELFF
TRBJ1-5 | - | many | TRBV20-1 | TGCAGTGCAAACCTCGGGGGAGGGGTACGGAGCAATCAGCCCCAGCATTTT | CSANLGGGVRSNQPQHF
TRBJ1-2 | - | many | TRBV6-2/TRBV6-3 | TGTGCCAGCAGTTACGGCAGGGTCTGCACCTTC | CASSYGRVCTF
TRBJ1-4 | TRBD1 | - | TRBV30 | TGTGCCTGGAGTGGAGACAGGGGGCTTGCTAATGAAAAACTGTTTTTT | CAWSGDRGLANEKLFF
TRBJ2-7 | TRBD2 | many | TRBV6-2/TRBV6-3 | TGTGCCAGCAGTTACCGTCTCCTAGCGGGGAAACTCTACGAGCAGTACTTC | CASSYRLLAGKLYEQYF
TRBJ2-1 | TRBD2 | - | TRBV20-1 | TGCAGTGCTAGTACCGGGAGGGTCTCCTACAATGAGCAGTTCTTC | CSASTGRVSYNEQFF
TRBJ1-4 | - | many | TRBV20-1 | TGCAGTGCTAGCGCTCCTTCCCCGGATAAACTGTTTTTT | CSASAPSPDKLFF
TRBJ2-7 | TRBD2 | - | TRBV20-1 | TGCAGTGCTAGAGATGCCGGGACTAGCGGGAGGTACGAGCAGTACTTC | CSARDAGTSGRYEQYF
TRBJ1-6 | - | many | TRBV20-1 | TGCAGTGCTAGTCGTGACAGGCATAATTCACCCCTCCACTTT | CSASRDRHNSPLHF
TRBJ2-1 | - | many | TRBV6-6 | TGTGCCGCGCGACAGGGCGGGGGTGAGCAGTTCTTC | CAARQGGGEQFF
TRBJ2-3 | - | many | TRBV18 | TGTGCCAGCTCACCGGGGGGAGATACGCAGTATTTT | CASSPGGDTQYF
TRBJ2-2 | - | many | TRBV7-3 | TGTGCCAGCAGATCCGGACGAACAAACACCGGGGAGCTGTTTTTT | CASRSGRTNTGELFF
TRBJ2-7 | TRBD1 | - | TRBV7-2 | TGTGCCAGCAGCTTTTCCAGGGGGAAGGAGCAGTACTTC | CASSFSRGKEQYF
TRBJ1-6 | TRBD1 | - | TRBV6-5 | TGTGCCAGCAGTTACTCGGTGACAGGGGGCAGTAATTCACCCCTCCACTTT | CASSYSVTGGSNSPLHF
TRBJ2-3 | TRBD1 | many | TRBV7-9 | TGTGCCAGCAGTCTCACGACAGGGGGCATTGGCACAGATACGCAGTATTTT | CASSLTTGGIGTDTQYF
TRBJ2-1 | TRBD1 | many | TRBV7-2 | TGTGCCAGCAGCTGGGACAGGGGGTCCTACAATGAGCAGTTCTTC | CASSWDRGSYNEQFF
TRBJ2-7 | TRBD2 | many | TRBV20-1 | TGCAGTGCTCGAGGGGGACTAGGCTCCTACGAGCAGTACTTC | CSARGGLGSYEQYF
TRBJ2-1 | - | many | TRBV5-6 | TGTGCCAGCAGCTTGGGACGCCCGAATGAGCAGTTCTTC | CASSLGRPNEQFF
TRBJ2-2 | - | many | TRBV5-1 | TGCGCCAGCAGCTTGGAAGTGGGCCTGAACACCGGGGAGCTGTTTTTT | CASSLEVGLNTGELFF
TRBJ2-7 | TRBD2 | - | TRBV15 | TGTGCCACCAGCACGGGAGGGGCCTACGAGCAGTACTTC | CATSTGGAYEQYF
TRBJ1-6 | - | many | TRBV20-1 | TGCAGTGCTATACAGAGCACCTCGGATTCACCCCTCCACTTT | CSAIQSTSDSPLHF
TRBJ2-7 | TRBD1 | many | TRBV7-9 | TGTGCCATCCTCCCGGAGAGGGGACAGGGCCTCACGTACTCCTACGAGCAGTACTTC | CAILPERGQGLTYSYEQYF
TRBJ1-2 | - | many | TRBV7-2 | TGTGCCAGCAGCCCCGACCTAAGATACTATGGCTACACCTTC | CASSPDLRYYGYTF
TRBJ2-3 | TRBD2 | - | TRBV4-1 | TGCGCCAGCAGCCAAAGACTAGCGGGAGGGATTAGCACAGATACGCAGTATTTT | CASSQRLAGGISTDTQYF
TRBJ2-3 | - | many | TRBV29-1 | TGCTCCTCGTCGGGCACAGATACGCAGTATTTT | CSSSGTDTQYF
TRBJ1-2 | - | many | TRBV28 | TGTGCCGTATCCCCCGGGGGAATCTATGGCTACACCTTC | CAVSPGGIYGYTF
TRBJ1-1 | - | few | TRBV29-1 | TGCAGCGTTGAGAGCAGCCCGGGGATGAACACTGAAGCTTTCTTT | CSVESSPGMNTEAFF
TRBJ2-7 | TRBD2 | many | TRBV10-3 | TGTGCCACCCGACTAGCGGGTGTCCCCTACGAGCAGTACTTC | CATRLAGVPYEQYF
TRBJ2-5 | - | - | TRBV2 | TGTGCCAGCAGTGAATCCGACTACGTTCAAGAGACCCAGTACTTC | CASSESDYVQETQYF
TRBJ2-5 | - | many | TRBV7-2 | TGTGCCAGCAGCTGGAACGGCGGTGCCCAGTACTTC | CASSWNGGAQYF
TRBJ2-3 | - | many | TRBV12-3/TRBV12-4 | TGTGCCAGCAGTTTTCAGAATACGCAGTATTTT | CASSFQNTQYF
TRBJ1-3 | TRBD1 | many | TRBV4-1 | TGCGCCAGCAGCCGACCCGGACAGGCCACCTCTGGAAACACCATATATTTT | CASSRPGQATSGNTIYF
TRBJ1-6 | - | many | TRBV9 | TGTGCCAGCAGCCTGACACCAATCCCTAATTCACCCCTCCACTTT | CASSLTPIPNSPLHF
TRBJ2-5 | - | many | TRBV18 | TGTGCCAGCTCACCACCGTGGTCAGGCCCCGCAGGGACCCAGTACTTC | CASSPPWSGPAGTQYF
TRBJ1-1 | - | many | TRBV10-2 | TGCGCCAGCGGTTCCGTGATTGATGAAACTGAAGCTTTCTTT | CASGSVIDETEAFF
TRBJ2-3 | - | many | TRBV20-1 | TGCAGTGCTGGCCGGGACCCAAAAACGCAGTATTTT | CSAGRDPKTQYF
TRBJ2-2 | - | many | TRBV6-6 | TGTGCCAGCAGTTCGACTAGCGGGGAGCTGTTTTTT | CASSSTSGELFF
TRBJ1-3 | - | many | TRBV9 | TGTGCCAGCAGCGTACAGGGAGCCAACTCTGGAAACACCATATATTTT | CASSVQGANSGNTIYF
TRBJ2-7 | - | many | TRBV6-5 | TGTGCCAGCAGTTACTCCGGCAGTCCCTACGAGCAGTACTTC | CASSYSGSPYEQYF
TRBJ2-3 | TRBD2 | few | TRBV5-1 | TGCGCCAGCAGCCCTGGACTAGCGGGAGCGTCAGATACGCAGTATTTT | CASSPGLAGASDTQYF
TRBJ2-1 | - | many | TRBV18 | TGTGCCAGCTCACCACCTTTAGGGGAAGGCTCCTACAATGAGCAGTTCTTC | CASSPPLGEGSYNEQFF
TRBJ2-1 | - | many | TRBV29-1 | TGCAGCGTTGCCCGCGGGGCTGAGCAGTTCTTC | CSVARGAEQFF
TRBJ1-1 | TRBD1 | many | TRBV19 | TGTGCCAGTGCCGGCAGGGGGGCTGAAGCTTTCTTT | CASAGRGAEAFF
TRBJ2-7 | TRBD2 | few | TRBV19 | TGTGCCAGTAGTGAAGCGGGGCCTAACGAGCAGTACTTC | CASSEAGPNEQYF
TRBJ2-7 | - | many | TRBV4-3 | TGCGCCAGCAGCCAAGTCTTGGGATATATCTACGAGCAGTACTTC | CASSQVLGYIYEQYF
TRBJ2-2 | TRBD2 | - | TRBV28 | TGTGCCAGCAGTTCGAGCGGGAGTTGGAGAACCGGGGAGCTGTTTTTT | CASSSSGSWRTGELFF
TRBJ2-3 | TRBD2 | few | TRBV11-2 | TGTGCCAGCAGCTTGACTAGCGGGAGGACAGATACGCAGTATTTT | CASSLTSGRTDTQYF
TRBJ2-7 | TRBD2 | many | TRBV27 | TGTGCCAGCAGCAGCGGGAGTGGGGCCTACGAGCAGTACTTC | CASSSGSGAYEQYF
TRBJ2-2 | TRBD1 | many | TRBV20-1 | TGCAGTGCTCTGAAGACAGGGCTCACCGGGGAGCTGTTTTTT | CSALKTGLTGELFF
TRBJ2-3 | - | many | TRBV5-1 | TGCGCCAGCAGCTCCTATGGACGGACAGATACGCAGTATTTT | CASSSYGRTDTQYF
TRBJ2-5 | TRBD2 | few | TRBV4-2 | TGTGCCAGCAGCCAAGACGGCGGGGGGAGCGAGACCCAGTACTTC | CASSQDGGGSETQYF
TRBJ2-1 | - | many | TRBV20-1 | TGCAGTGCAAGATCTAGCGGGACAGGGGTGGATGAGCAGTTCTTC | CSARSSGTGVDEQFF
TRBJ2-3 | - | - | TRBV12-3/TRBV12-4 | TGTGCCAGCAGCATATCGGATACGCTGTATTTT | CASSISDTLYF
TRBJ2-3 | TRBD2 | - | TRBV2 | TGTGCTAGTCTCTCCGGGAGGGCCGAAGATACGCAGTATTTT | CASLSGRAEDTQYF